A single sample gave rise to the 32 T cell receptor beta chains below, sequenced in a study of OX40 agonist ivuxolimab in advanced cancers. Profiled with immunoSEQ multiplex PCR; TCRdb holds only in-frame clones, not every one. In the table there are roughly 90,000 clones, roughly 93% of which are singletons. The input for sequencing was CD4+ or CD8+ T cells sorted from blood, taken in a trial of the OX40 agonist ivuxolimab. The receptor set was obtained from an adult with an advanced solid tumor such as melanoma, head and neck, liver or kidney cancer.

This chain uses TRBV7-9 with TRBJ1-2; a weak D match, TRBD1 (6 bases). V gave up 0 bases and J gave up 8 bases, with 13 bases separating them. The CDR3 runs to 14 residues. CDR1 and CDR2 from the germline V gene are SEHNR and FQNEAQ (reference sequence). Written as DNA, the CDR3 is TGTGCCAGCAGCTTAGCGCCGGACAGAGGAGGCTACACCTTC. It specifies CASSLAPDRGGYTF. The full variable domain, rest sourced from reference TRBV7-9 and TRBJ1-2, is DTGVSQNPRHKITKRGQNVTFRCDPISEHNRLYWYRQTLGQGPEFLTYFQNEAQLEKSRLLSDRFSAERPKGSFSTLEIQRTEQGDSAMYLCASSLAPDRGGYTFGSGTRLTVV.

The chain has TRBV28 and TRBJ2-2, with 8 bases that match TRBD2. This CDR3 spans 16 amino acids. CDR1 and CDR2 (germline): MDHEN, SYDVKM. The V segment lost 2 bases and the J segment 7 bases; nucleotides outside the gene matches: 9. The CDR3 nucleotides read TGTGCCAGCAGTTTAACAGCGGGAGTCGCGTTCGGGGAGCTGTTTTTT. Protein: CASSLTAGVAFGELFF.

The chain recombines TRBV10-3 with TRBJ2-1; D call uncertain. Germline V lookup: CDR1 ENHRY, CDR2 SYGVKD. Trimming shortened V by 1 base and J by 6 bases, and 4 bases separated the two germline ends. This CDR3 is built from 12 residues. CDR3 sequence (DNA): TGTGCCATCAGTGAGTTTAGCAATGAGCAGTTCTTC. Translated: CAISEFSNEQFF.

This chain links TRBV5-1 with TRBJ1-1; D is perhaps TRBD1 (5 bases). The CDR3 is 14 amino acids. Germline V gene sequence: CDR1 SGHRS, CDR2 YFSETQ. Trimming left V 5 bases short and J 4 bases short, with 15 bases between. CDR3 loop: CASRLGQGGTEAFF. In nucleotides, the CDR3 is TGCGCCAGCAGACTGGGGCAGGGCGGCACTGAAGCTTTCTTT. Together with reference TRBV5-1 and TRBJ1-1, the CDR3 gives the full variable domain: KAGVTQTPRYLIKTRGQQVTLSCSPISGHRSVSWYQQTPGQGLQFLFEYFSETQRNKGNFPGRFSGRQFSNSRSEMNVSTLELGDSALYLCASRLGQGGTEAFFGQGTRLTVV.

V gene TRBV11-3 combines with J gene TRBJ1-5; D uncertain. Germline V gives CDR1 SGHNT, CDR2 YENEEA. The V end lost 2 bases, the J end lost 4 bases, and 9 bases lay between the germline ends. CDR3 length equals 14 residues. The CDR3 here is CASSLRRANQPQHF. CDR3 coding DNA: TGTGCCAGCAGCTTACGACGAGCTAATCAGCCCCAGCATTTT.

The chain has TRBV5-1 and TRBJ2-5; D perhaps matches TRBD2 (7 bases). CDR1 is SGHRS and CDR2 is YFSETQ in the germline V gene. The V end lost 3 bases, the J end lost 2 bases, and 14 bases lay between the germline ends. CDR3 size: 15 residues. DNA for the CDR3: TGCGCCAGCAGCTCCCGGGGGGCAACTCAAGAGACCCAGTACTTC. The encoded protein is CASSSRGATQETQYF. Complete variable domain (other parts from reference TRBV5-1 and TRBJ2-5): KAGVTQTPRYLIKTRGQQVTLSCSPISGHRSVSWYQQTPGQGLQFLFEYFSETQRNKGNFPGRFSGRQFSNSRSEMNVSTLELGDSALYLCASSSRGATQETQYFGPGTRLLVL.

The chain combines TRBV5-1 with TRBJ2-1; TRBD2 aligns across 9 bases. The CDR3 covers 14 residues. V shed 4 bases and J 5 bases; nucleotides not matched to a gene: 4. Germline values: CDR1 SGHRS, CDR2 YFSETQ. The CDR3 reads CASSRASGNNEQFF. Written as DNA, the CDR3 is TGCGCCAGCAGCCGGGCTAGCGGGAACAATGAGCAGTTCTTC.

The chain carries TRBV6-5 and TRBJ2-7; 11 bases fit TRBD2. CDR3 length: 15 residues. J was trimmed by 5 bases and V by 6 bases; bases with no gene match: 9. The germline V gene encodes CDR1 MNHEY and CDR2 SVGAGI. As DNA, the CDR3 is TGTGCCAGCAGCCGTACTAGCGGGAGACGGAACGAGCAGTACTTC. Translation: CASSRTSGRRNEQYF.

This chain joins TRBV15 and TRBJ2-2; D gene uncertain. Germline V lookup: CDR1 LNHNV, CDR2 YYDKDF (reference sequence). The length of the CDR3 is 14 residues. The V end was cut by 0 bases, the J end by 5 bases, with 7 bases between. The CDR3 loop reads CATSRDAGTGELFF. As DNA, the CDR3 is TGTGCCACCAGCAGAGATGCCGGGACCGGGGAGCTGTTTTTT.

The chain has TRBV5-1 and TRBJ1-2; D gene uncertain. The V gene lost 0 bases and the J gene lost 4 bases, with 7 bases spanning the gap. Germline CDR1 reads SGHRS; CDR2 reads YFSETQ. The CDR3 sequence is 13 residues long. CDR3 sequence reads: CASSLGTGYGYTF. In DNA form, the CDR3 reads TGCGCCAGCAGCTTGGGGACCGGCTATGGCTACACCTTC.

The sample holds a few counts of this clone. The chain combines TRBV19 with TRBJ2-4; 7 bases are a match to TRBD1. The V segment lost 5 bases and the J segment 4 bases; nucleotides outside the gene matches: 8. Germline V gives CDR1 LNHDA, CDR2 SQIVND (reference sequence). The CDR3 spans 15 residues. CDR3 coding DNA: TGTGCCAGTAGTCTGAAAAACAGGGGTAAAAACATTCAGTACTTC. It encodes CASSLKNRGKNIQYF.

This clone appeared a single time. The chain is built from TRBV28 and TRBJ2-1; D is perhaps TRBD2 (5 bases). Germline loops: CDR1 MDHEN, CDR2 SYDVKM. There are 11 residues in the CDR3. V was trimmed by 8 bases and J by 8 bases, leaving 10 bases between them. CDR3 nucleotide sequence: TGTGCCAGCTCTAGCCGTGATGAGCAGTTCTTC. Amino acids: CASSSRDEQFF.

The chain combines TRBV7-2 with TRBJ2-5; 10 bases fit TRBD2. The V segment lost 5 bases and the J segment 0 bases; nucleotides outside the gene matches: 3. In germline, CDR1 is SGHTA, CDR2 FQGNSA. The CDR3 totals 15 residues. CDR3 protein: CASSRGLAYQETQYF. For the CDR3, the DNA is TGTGCCAGCAGCAGGGGACTAGCGTACCAAGAGACCCAGTACTTC.

The chain uses TRBV19 and TRBJ2-7; TRBD1 matches 10 bases. The CDR3 has 14 residues. The germline V gene encodes CDR1 LNHDA and CDR2 SQIVND (reference sequence). After removal of 4 bases from V and 4 bases from J, the junction contained 4 bases not matched to a gene. In DNA form, the CDR3 reads TGTGCCAGTAGTAAGGGACAGGGGATGTACGAGCAGTACTTC. This codes for CASSKGQGMYEQYF.

The chain carries TRBV5-1 and TRBJ2-3, with D uncertain. The germline gives CDR1 SGHRS, CDR2 YFSETQ. CDR3 length equals 14 residues. The V and J ends lost 0 bases and 1 base respectively, with 6 bases between them. The CDR3 reads CASSLGTRTDTQYF. The CDR3 coding sequence is TGCGCCAGCAGCTTGGGGACCCGCACAGATACGCAGTATTTT.

CDR3 nucleotides: TGCAGCGTTGAAGGGGACAGGGGAAGAAATGAGCAGTTCTTC. Encoded protein: CSVEGDRGRNEQFF. The chain links TRBV29-1 to TRBJ2-1; 10 nucleotides match TRBD1. J was trimmed by 7 bases and V by 1 base; bases with no gene match: 4. This CDR3 has 14 residues. Germline V gene sequence: CDR1 SQVTM, CDR2 ANQGSEA.

This chain joins TRBV10-2 and TRBJ2-7; D is perhaps TRBD1 (6 bases). V lost 1 base, J lost 7 bases, and 17 bases lay in between. This CDR3 has 15 residues. Germline V lookup: CDR1 WSHSY, CDR2 SAAADI. Here the CDR3 DNA reads TGCGCCAGCAGTGAGTGGGGCAGGGGTTCGGGGGAGCAGTACTTC. Amino acids: CASSEWGRGSGEQYF.

This sequence joins TRBV19 and TRBJ2-7; the match to TRBD1 covers 7 bases. The J segment lost 1 base and the V segment lost 5 bases, leaving 2 bases of the junction unmatched. The CDR3 spans 13 residues. Germline lookup yields CDR1 LNHDA and CDR2 SQIVND (reference sequence). CDR3 in amino acids: CASSRDSSYEQYF. CDR3 bases: TGTGCCAGTAGTCGGGACAGTTCCTACGAGCAGTACTTC.

The rearrangement uses TRBV28 and TRBJ1-4, with D maybe TRBD1 (5 bases). V lost 6 bases and J 4 bases, leaving 18 bases between the germline ends. CDR3 size: 16 residues. Germline-derived CDR1 and CDR2 are MDHEN and SYDVKM. CDR3 sequence: CASSIQNRWFNEKLFF. The CDR3 nucleotides read TGTGCCAGCAGCATACAGAACAGGTGGTTTAATGAAAAACTGTTTTTT.

The chain couples TRBV7-3 to TRBJ2-3, with 8 bases identical to TRBD2. V gave up 3 bases and J gave up 4 bases; unmatched junction bases: 0. CDR1 and CDR2 from the germline V gene are SGHTA and FQGTGA. The CDR3 is made up of 13 amino acids. CDR3 in amino acids: CASSFGGADTQYF. For the CDR3, the DNA is TGTGCCAGCAGCTTCGGGGGGGCAGATACGCAGTATTTT.

The rearrangement uses TRBV30 and TRBJ1-3; D remains unclear. V lost 4 bases, J lost 5 bases, and 15 bases lay in between. Germline V gene lookup returns CDR1 GTSNPN and CDR2 SVGIG (reference sequence). This CDR3 region has 14 residues. The CDR3 DNA reads as TGTGCCTGGAAGGCCCCGGGAAACCGAAACACCATATATTTT. Its protein is CAWKAPGNRNTIYF.

The V and J genes are TRBV18 and TRBJ2-3, with TRBD2 matching 8 bases. Germline V gene lookup returns CDR1 KGHSH and CDR2 LQKENI. V was clipped by 8 bases and J by 6 bases; unmatched bases: 7. The CDR3 sequence is 13 residues long. The CDR3: CASNSGMSDTQYF. For the CDR3, the DNA is TGTGCCAGCAATAGCGGGATGAGTGATACGCAGTATTTT.

The V gene is TRBV4-3, the J gene TRBJ2-3; D is undetermined. CDR1 is LGHNA and CDR2 is YSLEER in the germline V gene. This CDR3 contains 12 residues. Trimming took 1 base from V and 11 from J, leaving 10 bases between them. CDR3 nucleotides: TGCGCCAGCAGCCAAGGTTCCCTCAGGCAGTATTTT. Its translation is CASSQGSLRQYF.

This chain joins TRBV6-5 and TRBJ2-7; 11 nucleotides match TRBD2. The V and J ends lost 4 bases and 3 bases, in that order; junction bases with no gene match: 2. CDR3 length: 14 residues. Germline V CDR1 and CDR2: MNHEY, SVGAGI. The CDR3 nucleotides are TGTGCCAGCAGTTTTAGCGGGAGGGACTACGAGCAGTACTTC. Its protein is CASSFSGRDYEQYF.

As to this clone: A read error may account for a junction end that differs from germline. The genes are TRBV7-3 and TRBJ2-2; D is ambiguous. The CDR3 is 13 amino acids. Germline V lookup: CDR1 SGHTA, CDR2 FQGTGA. CDR3 coding DNA: TGTGCCAGCAGCTTCACGAAGACCGGGGAGCTGTTTTTT. Its translation: CASSFTKTGELFF.

The chain is built from TRBV2 and TRBJ2-7; tentative D call: TRBD1 (6 bases). With 4 bases removed from V and 6 bases from J, the gap between germline ends came to 13 bases. Germline V CDR1 and CDR2: SNHLY, FYNNEI. This CDR3 is built from 13 residues. CDR3 amino acids: CASSGTALGEQYF. CDR3 coding DNA: TGTGCCAGCAGTGGGACAGCCCTTGGCGAGCAGTACTTC.

This clone has just one count. The J gene is TRBJ1-5, the V gene TRBV28, with D possibly TRBD1 on 5 matching bases. The CDR3 runs to 13 residues. The germline V and J ends were trimmed by 6 bases and 11 bases, with 17 bases remaining between them. CDR1 is MDHEN and CDR2 is SYDVKM in the germline V gene. DNA of the CDR3: TGTGCCAGCAGACTAGCCTTGACAGTGGCCCAGCATTTT. Amino acid sequence: CASRLALTVAQHF. Full variable domain (missing parts from reference TRBV28 and TRBJ1-5): DVKVTQSSRYLVKRTGEKVFLECVQDMDHENMFWYRQDPGLGLRLIYFSYDVKMKEKGDIPEGYSVSREKKERFSLILESASTNQTSMYLCASRLALTVAQHFGDGTRLSIL.

V gene TRBV11-2 combines with J gene TRBJ1-6; no reliable D call. The CDR3 has 16 amino acids. The ends were cut back, 1 base at V and 0 bases at J, with 7 bases in the middle. Germline CDR1 SGHAT, CDR2 FQNNGV. The CDR3 spells CASSLVSGSYNSPLHF. The CDR3 DNA reads as TGTGCCAGCAGCTTAGTTAGCGGCTCCTATAATTCACCCCTCCACTTT.

This rearrangement joins TRBV5-4 to TRBJ2-1; 7 bases align to TRBD1. The CDR3 has 16 residues. Germline values: CDR1 SGHNT, CDR2 YYREEE (reference sequence). The ends lost 4 bases at V and 1 base at J; junction bases unmatched: 8. In DNA form, the CDR3 reads TGTGCCAGCAGCAGGAAAACAGGGGCATCCTACAATGAGCAGTTCTTC. Its translation is CASSRKTGASYNEQFF.

The rearrangement uses TRBV11-2 and TRBJ1-3; unclear D gene. The CDR3 spans 15 residues. The V end was cut by 4 bases, the J end by 2 bases, with 12 bases between. The germline CDR1 and CDR2 sequences are SGHAT and FQNNGV. CDR3 coding DNA: TGTGCCAGCAGCTCACTTCAGAGGCCTGGAAACACCATATATTTT. Its protein product is CASSSLQRPGNTIYF. Full variable domain (missing parts from reference TRBV11-2 and TRBJ1-3): EAGVAQSPRYKIIEKRQSVAFWCNPISGHATLYWYQQILGQGPKLLIQFQNNGVVDDSQLPKDRFSAERLKGVDSTLKIQPAKLEDSAVYLCASSSLQRPGNTIYFGEGSWLTVV.

The chain joins TRBV6-6 to TRBJ2-5; TRBD1 aligns across 10 bases. V was clipped by 2 bases and J by 5 bases; unmatched bases: 8. Germline loops: CDR1 MNHNY, CDR2 SVGAGI (reference sequence). CDR3 length: 16 residues. CDR3 protein: CASSYATGGLVETQYF. Written as DNA, the CDR3 is TGTGCCAGCAGTTACGCGACAGGGGGCTTAGTGGAGACCCAGTACTTC.

The chain is built from TRBV5-1 and TRBJ2-4; 8 nucleotides agree with TRBD2. The CDR3 loop spans 15 amino acids. CDR1 is SGHRS and CDR2 is YFSETQ in the germline V gene. Trimming cost V 4 bases and J 4 bases; bases outside gene matches: 7. CDR3 loop: CASSPGGALKNIQYF. The CDR3 DNA sequence: TGCGCCAGCAGCCCGGGGGGGGCGCTTAAAAACATTCAGTACTTC. Based on the CDR3 plus reference TRBV5-1 and TRBJ2-4, the full variable domain is KAGVTQTPRYLIKTRGQQVTLSCSPISGHRSVSWYQQTPGQGLQFLFEYFSETQRNKGNFPGRFSGRQFSNSRSEMNVSTLELGDSALYLCASSPGGALKNIQYFGAGTRLSVL.